The 22 T cell receptor beta chains given below trace back to one sample, sequenced in a study of cytomegalovirus exposure and HLA in healthy donors. The PCR was carried out with 60 Vbeta primers and 13 Jbeta primers. Clones were read by immunoSEQ multiplex PCR, and TCRdb kept only the in-frame ones, dropping some. The sample consists of around 180,000 clones, over 65% of them appearing once. The sample consisted of PBMCs. All receptors derive from a man between 60 and 70 years old in good health and CMV-seronegative.

The V and J genes are TRBV5-1 and TRBJ2-3, with 14 nucleotides matching TRBD2. Germline lookup yields CDR1 SGHRS and CDR2 YFSETQ. Germline trimming cut 4 bases from V and 4 bases from J; bases unmatched to any gene: 5. The CDR3 totals 16 residues. The CDR3 protein is CASSQGTSGGADTQYF. The CDR3 bases are TGCGCCAGCAGCCAAGGGACTAGCGGGGGCGCAGATACGCAGTATTTT.

To note about this clone: At one of its ends the junction is not consistent with the germline gene, which may arise from a read error. The rearrangement uses TRBV29-1 and TRBJ1-2, with 11 nucleotides matching TRBD1. The CDR3 extends over 12 amino acids. Looked up from germline, CDR1 is SQVTM and CDR2 is ANQGSEA. Written as DNA, the CDR3 is TGCAGCATCCGGACAGGGGGCGAGGGCTACCCCTTC. Protein sequence: CSIRTGGEGYPF. The full variable domain, its missing parts supplied by reference TRBV29-1 and TRBJ1-2, is SAVISQKPSRDICQRGTSLTIQCQVDSQVTMMFWYRQQPGQSLTLIATANQGSEATYESGFVIDKFPISRPNLTFSTLTVSNMSPEDSSIYLCSIRTGGEGYPFGSGTRLTVV.

The CDR3 sequence is CASSLVSGNNEQFF. Written as DNA, the CDR3 is TGTGCCAGCAGCCTGGTCAGCGGCAACAATGAGCAGTTCTTC. The rearrangement uses TRBV2 and TRBJ2-1; D possibly corresponds to TRBD2 (5 bases). From germline, CDR1 is SNHLY and CDR2 FYNNEI. Trimming removed 6 bases at V and 5 bases at J, with 14 bases between. The CDR3 has 14 residues.

The chain has TRBV7-9 and TRBJ2-2; 13 bases are a match to TRBD2. The germline CDR1 and CDR2 sequences are SEHNR and FQNEAQ (reference sequence). This CDR3 has 17 residues. Trimming removed 5 bases from V and 3 bases from J; junction bases left unmatched: 6. The CDR3 nucleotides read TGTGCCAGCAGCATAGGACTAGCGGGGGTCCACACCGGGGAGCTGTTTTTT. Translated, it gives CASSIGLAGVHTGELFF.

In its sample, this clone was seen once. The chain is built from TRBV27 and TRBJ2-7; the match to TRBD2 covers 8 bases. Germline CDR1 and CDR2: MNHEY and SMNVEV (reference sequence). The V and J ends lost 3 bases and 7 bases, in that order; junction bases with no gene match: 11. This CDR3 has 15 amino acids. The CDR3 is CASSFEGASSGEQYF. Written as DNA, the CDR3 is TGTGCCAGCAGTTTTGAAGGAGCGTCTAGCGGGGAGCAGTACTTC.

The chain employs TRBV2 and TRBJ1-2, with 7 bases identical to TRBD1. Germline CDR1 is SNHLY and CDR2 is FYNNEI. The CDR3 is made up of 13 amino acids. V dropped 4 bases and J dropped 8; count of bases not matched to a gene: 7. The CDR3 here is CASSVTGVGGYTF. The DNA of the CDR3 is TGTGCCAGCAGTGTTACAGGGGTGGGGGGCTACACCTTC.

This clone was seen a few times. This chain connects TRBV27 to TRBJ2-3; TRBD2 aligns across 12 bases. Germline CDR1 MNHEY, CDR2 SMNVEV (reference sequence). CDR3 size: 15 residues. V shed 2 bases and J 9 bases; nucleotides not matched to a gene: 6. This CDR3 reads CASSLSSLAGGTQYF. The DNA for the CDR3 is TGTGCCAGCAGTTTAAGCTCCCTAGCGGGGGGGACGCAGTATTTT.

V is TRBV29-1 and J is TRBJ2-2, with D perhaps TRBD2 (5 bases). Trimming took 0 bases from V and 10 from J, leaving 6 bases between them. The germline V gene encodes CDR1 SQVTM and CDR2 ANQGSEA. This CDR3 contains 11 residues. The CDR3, as DNA: TGCAGCGTTGAAGAAGCGGTGGAGCTGTTTTTT. Encoded protein: CSVEEAVELFF.

The table lists this clone with a few counts. The V call is TRBV19, the J call TRBJ2-1, with 11 bases identical to TRBD2. CDR1 and CDR2 (germline): LNHDA, SQIVND (reference sequence). The V and J ends lost 6 bases and 8 bases, in that order; junction bases with no gene match: 9. There are 15 residues in the CDR3. This chain's CDR3 is CASSVLAGGVYEQFF. For the CDR3, the DNA is TGTGCCAGTAGCGTCCTAGCGGGGGGCGTGTATGAGCAGTTCTTC.

V gene TRBV7-3 combines with J gene TRBJ2-7; 9 positions agree with TRBD1. Germline trimming cut 4 bases from V and 6 bases from J; bases unmatched to any gene: 7. The germline CDR1 and CDR2 sequences are SGHTA and FQGTGA. The CDR3 sequence is 14 residues long. The DNA of the CDR3 is TGTGCCAGCAGCTCCACAGGGGGCCGGGGCGAGCAGTACTTC. Translated: CASSSTGGRGEQYF.

This clone was picked up a small number of times. CDR3 in DNA: TGCGCCAGCAGCCAAGTTTATACGGGGAACACTGAAGCTTTCTTT. Translation gives CASSQVYTGNTEAFF. This rearrangement joins TRBV4-1 to TRBJ1-1; no clear D gene. Germline CDR1 reads MGHRA; CDR2 reads YSYEKL. CDR3 size: 15 residues. Trimming shortened V by 1 base and J by 1 base, and 10 bases separated the two germline ends.

The chain is built from TRBV15 and TRBJ2-3; D gene ambiguous. Per the germline V gene, CDR1 is LNHNV and CDR2 is YYDKDF (reference sequence). V was pared by 0 bases and J by 5 bases, with 6 bases between. CDR3 length equals 13 residues. The CDR3 region is CATSREKQDTQYF. The CDR3 bases are TGTGCCACCAGCAGAGAGAAACAAGATACGCAGTATTTT. Full variable domain (missing parts from reference TRBV15 and TRBJ2-3): DAMVIQNPRYQVTQFGKPVTLSCSQTLNHNVMYWYQQKSSQAPKLLFHYYDKDFNNEADTPDNFQSRRPNTSFCFLDIRSPGLGDTAMYLCATSREKQDTQYFGPGTRLTVL.

This clone was picked up a small number of times. The V call is TRBV30, the J call TRBJ2-7, with TRBD2 matching 8 bases. Looked up from germline, CDR1 is GTSNPN and CDR2 is SVGIG (reference sequence). The V gene end was trimmed by 4 bases and the J gene end by 0 bases; junction bases not matched to a gene: 5. The CDR3 runs to 14 residues. CDR3 in amino acids: CAWKLAESSYEQYF. For the CDR3, the DNA is TGTGCCTGGAAACTAGCGGAGAGCTCCTACGAGCAGTACTTC.

V and J are TRBV7-9 and TRBJ2-1; D perhaps matches TRBD1 (5 bases). V was cut by 2 bases and J by 6 bases, with 14 bases left in between. The CDR3 consists of 15 residues. The germline V gene has CDR1 SEHNR and CDR2 FQNEAQ (reference sequence). The DNA of the CDR3 is TGTGCCAGCAGCTTATTAAGACAGTTGCGCAATGAGCAGTTCTTC. Protein sequence: CASSLLRQLRNEQFF.

CDR3 sequence (DNA): TGTGCCAGCACCATGAATGAAAAACTGTTTTTT. Amino acid sequence: CASTMNEKLFF. The chain links TRBV7-8 to TRBJ1-4; D uncertain. CDR1 and CDR2 from the germline V gene are SGHVS and FQNEAQ. The CDR3 consists of 11 residues. Trimming stripped 7 bases from V and 5 bases from J, with 5 bases between.

The chain is built from TRBV2 and TRBJ2-2; 7 bases fit TRBD1. V lost 6 bases, J lost 7 bases, and 5 bases stayed unmatched. Germline CDR1 SNHLY, CDR2 FYNNEI. This CDR3 region has 13 residues. The CDR3, as DNA: TGTGCCAGCAGGGGGACAGCAAGCGGGGAGCTGTTTTTT. It codes for CASRGTASGELFF.

This clone was observed a single time. The V call is TRBV27, the J call TRBJ1-4, with TRBD1 matching 7 bases. The V gene's germline CDR1 is MNHEY and CDR2 SMNVEV (reference sequence). The CDR3 contains 16 residues. V shed 5 bases, J shed 0 bases, and the junction held 6 bases outside the gene matches. This CDR3 is CASSATGVATNEKLFF. CDR3 nucleotide sequence: TGTGCCAGCAGTGCAACAGGGGTTGCAACTAATGAAAAACTGTTTTTT.

This clone was recorded a few times. The CDR3, as DNA: TGTGCCAGCTCAATGACTAGCGGGGGGCAAGAGACCCAGTACTTC. Protein: CASSMTSGGQETQYF. The chain links TRBV18 to TRBJ2-5; TRBD2 agrees at 13 bases. V shed 5 bases, J shed 2 bases, and the junction held 2 bases outside the gene matches. From germline, CDR1 is KGHSH and CDR2 LQKENI. This CDR3 region has 15 residues.

The rearrangement joins TRBV9 to TRBJ2-4; 9 bases fit TRBD1. The CDR3 totals 17 residues. Trimming at V came to 9 bases and at J to 2 bases, leaving 15 bases not matched to a gene. Germline V lookup: CDR1 SGDLS, CDR2 YYNGEE. CDR3 protein: CATNLPPGQGPKNIQYF. The CDR3 DNA reads TGTGCCACCAACCTACCCCCGGGACAGGGACCCAAAAACATTCAGTACTTC.

The V gene is TRBV4-2, the J gene TRBJ1-1, with D possibly being TRBD1 (6 bases). The germline V and J ends were trimmed by 0 bases and 1 base, with 12 bases remaining between them. The germline gives CDR1 LGHNA, CDR2 YNFKEQ. The CDR3 is made up of 16 amino acids. CDR3 residues: CASSQDGRGQNTEAFF. CDR3 in DNA: TGTGCCAGCAGCCAAGATGGGAGGGGACAGAACACTGAAGCTTTCTTT.

The rearrangement links TRBV4-3 to TRBJ2-2, with D possibly being TRBD2 (6 bases). V was pared by 4 bases and J by 0 bases, with 15 bases between. Germline V lookup: CDR1 LGHNA, CDR2 YSLEER. CDR3 length equals 17 residues. The CDR3 is CASSRSPSVPNTGELFF. CDR3 coding DNA: TGCGCCAGCAGCCGATCCCCTAGCGTCCCGAACACCGGGGAGCTGTTTTTT.

CDR3 sequence reads: CASSPLPGKYNSPLHF. The CDR3 DNA sequence: TGTGCCAGCTCACCACTCCCAGGGAAATATAATTCACCCCTCCACTTT. The chain uses TRBV18 and TRBJ1-6; a weak D match, TRBD1 (5 bases). CDR1 is KGHSH, CDR2 LQKENI, per germline. Trimming pared 1 base from V and 4 bases from J, leaving 11 bases between. The CDR3 contains 16 residues.